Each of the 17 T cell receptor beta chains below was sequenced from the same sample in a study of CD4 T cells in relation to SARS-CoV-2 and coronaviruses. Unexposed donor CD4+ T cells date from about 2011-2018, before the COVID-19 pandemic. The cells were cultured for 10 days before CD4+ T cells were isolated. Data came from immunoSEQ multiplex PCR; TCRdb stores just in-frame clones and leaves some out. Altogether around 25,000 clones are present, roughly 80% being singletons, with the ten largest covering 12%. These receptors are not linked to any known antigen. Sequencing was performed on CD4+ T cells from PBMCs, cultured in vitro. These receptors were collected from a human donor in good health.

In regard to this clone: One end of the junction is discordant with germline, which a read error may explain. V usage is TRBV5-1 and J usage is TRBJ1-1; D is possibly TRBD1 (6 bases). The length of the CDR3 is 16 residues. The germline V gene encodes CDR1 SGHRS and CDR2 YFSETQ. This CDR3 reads CASSLGRTARNNEAFF. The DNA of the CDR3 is TGCGCCAGCAGCTTGGGAAGGACAGCACGAAACAATGAAGCTTTCTTT.

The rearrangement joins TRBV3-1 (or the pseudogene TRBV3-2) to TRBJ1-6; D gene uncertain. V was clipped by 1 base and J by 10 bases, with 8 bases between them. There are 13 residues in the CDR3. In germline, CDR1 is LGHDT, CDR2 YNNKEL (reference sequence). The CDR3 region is CASSQARLSPLHF. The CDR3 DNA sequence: TGTGCCAGCAGCCAAGCTCGTCTCTCACCCCTCCACTTT.

CDR3 sequence: CASSSRHYGYTF. The CDR3 coding sequence is TGTGCCAGCAGTTCGAGACACTATGGCTACACCTTC. The chain employs TRBV6-5 and TRBJ1-2; no firm D call. This CDR3 region has 12 residues. Germline CDR1 reads MNHEY; CDR2 reads SVGAGI. Trimming shortened V by 4 bases and J by 3 bases, and 6 bases separated the two germline ends.

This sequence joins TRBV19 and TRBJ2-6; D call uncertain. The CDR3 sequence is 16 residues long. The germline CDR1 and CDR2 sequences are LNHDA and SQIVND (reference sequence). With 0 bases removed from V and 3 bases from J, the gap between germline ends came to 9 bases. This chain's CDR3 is CASSIDGVFGANVLTF. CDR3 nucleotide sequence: TGTGCCAGTAGTATAGATGGAGTTTTTGGGGCCAACGTCCTGACTTTC.

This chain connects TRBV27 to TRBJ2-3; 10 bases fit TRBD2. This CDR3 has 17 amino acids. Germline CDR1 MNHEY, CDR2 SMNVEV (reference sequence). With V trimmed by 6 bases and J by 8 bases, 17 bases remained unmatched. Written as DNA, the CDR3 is TGTGCCAGCAGCATCGAGGCCCTGAGCGGGAGGGCCGGTACGCAGTATTTT. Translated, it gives CASSIEALSGRAGTQYF.

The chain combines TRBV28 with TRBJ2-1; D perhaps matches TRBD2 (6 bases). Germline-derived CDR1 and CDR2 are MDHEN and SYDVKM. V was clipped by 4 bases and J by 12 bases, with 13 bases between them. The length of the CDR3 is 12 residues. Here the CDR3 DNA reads TGTGCCAGCAGTTACGAGGGACTCCCGCAGTTCTTC. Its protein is CASSYEGLPQFF.

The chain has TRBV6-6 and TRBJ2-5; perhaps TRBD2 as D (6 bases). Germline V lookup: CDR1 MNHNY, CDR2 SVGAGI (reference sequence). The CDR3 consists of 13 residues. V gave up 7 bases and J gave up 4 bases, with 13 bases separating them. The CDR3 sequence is CASIGGWRETQYF. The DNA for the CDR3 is TGTGCCAGCATTGGGGGGTGGCGAGAGACCCAGTACTTC.

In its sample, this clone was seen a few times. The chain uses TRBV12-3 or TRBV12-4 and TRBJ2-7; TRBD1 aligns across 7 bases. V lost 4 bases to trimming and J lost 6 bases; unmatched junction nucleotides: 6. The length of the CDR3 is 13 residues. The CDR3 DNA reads TGTGCCAGCAGTTACCTGACAGGGACCGAGCAGTACTTC. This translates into CASSYLTGTEQYF.

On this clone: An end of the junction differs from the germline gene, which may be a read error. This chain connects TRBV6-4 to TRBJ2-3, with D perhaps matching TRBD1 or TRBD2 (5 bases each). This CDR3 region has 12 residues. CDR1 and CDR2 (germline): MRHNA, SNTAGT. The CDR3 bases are TGTGCCAGCAGAGACTCAGGGAGCACGCAGTATTTT. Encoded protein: CASRDSGSTQYF.

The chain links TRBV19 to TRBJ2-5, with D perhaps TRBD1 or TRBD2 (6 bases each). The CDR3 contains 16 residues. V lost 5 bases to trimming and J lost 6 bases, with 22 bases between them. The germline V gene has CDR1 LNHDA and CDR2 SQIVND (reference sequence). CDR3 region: CASSPGGGRGFKTQYF. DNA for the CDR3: TGTGCCAGTAGTCCTGGTGGGGGGCGCGGATTCAAGACCCAGTACTTC.

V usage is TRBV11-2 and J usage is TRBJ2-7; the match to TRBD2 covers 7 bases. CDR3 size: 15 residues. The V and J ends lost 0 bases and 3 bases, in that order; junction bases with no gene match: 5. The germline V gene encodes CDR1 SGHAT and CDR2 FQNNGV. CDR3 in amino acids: CASSLEGGRVYEQYF. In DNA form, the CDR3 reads TGTGCCAGCAGCTTAGAGGGCGGGAGAGTCTACGAGCAGTACTTC. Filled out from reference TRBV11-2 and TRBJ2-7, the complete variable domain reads EAGVAQSPRYKIIEKRQSVAFWCNPISGHATLYWYQQILGQGPKLLIQFQNNGVVDDSQLPKDRFSAERLKGVDSTLKIQPAKLEDSAVYLCASSLEGGRVYEQYFGPGTRLTVT.

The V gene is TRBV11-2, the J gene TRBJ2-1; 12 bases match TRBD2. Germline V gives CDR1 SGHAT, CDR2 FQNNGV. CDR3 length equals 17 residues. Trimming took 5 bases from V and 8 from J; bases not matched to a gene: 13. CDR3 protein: CASSGAPGLAGSDEQFF. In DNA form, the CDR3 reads TGTGCCAGCAGCGGCGCTCCGGGACTAGCGGGTTCGGATGAGCAGTTCTTC.

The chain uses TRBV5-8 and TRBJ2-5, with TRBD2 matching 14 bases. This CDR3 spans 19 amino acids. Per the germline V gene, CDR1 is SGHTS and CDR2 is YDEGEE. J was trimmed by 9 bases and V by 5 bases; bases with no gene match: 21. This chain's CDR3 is CASRPHQTSGRGSHPAQYF. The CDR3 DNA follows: TGTGCCAGCAGGCCTCATCAGACTAGCGGGAGGGGAAGTCACCCGGCCCAGTACTTC.

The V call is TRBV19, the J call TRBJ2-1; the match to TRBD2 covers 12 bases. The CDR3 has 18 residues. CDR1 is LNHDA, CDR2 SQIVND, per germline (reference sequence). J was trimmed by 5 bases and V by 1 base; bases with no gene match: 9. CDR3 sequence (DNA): TGTGCCAGTAGTATAGGGCGGACTAGCGGGGACTATCACAATGAGCAGTTCTTC. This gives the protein CASSIGRTSGDYHNEQFF.

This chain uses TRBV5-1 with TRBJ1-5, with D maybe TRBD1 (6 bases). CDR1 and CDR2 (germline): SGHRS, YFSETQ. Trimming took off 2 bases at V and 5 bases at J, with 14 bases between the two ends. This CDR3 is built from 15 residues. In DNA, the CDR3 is TGCGCCAGCAGCTTTGCTACAGGGCTCGATCAGCCCCAGCATTTT. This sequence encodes CASSFATGLDQPQHF.

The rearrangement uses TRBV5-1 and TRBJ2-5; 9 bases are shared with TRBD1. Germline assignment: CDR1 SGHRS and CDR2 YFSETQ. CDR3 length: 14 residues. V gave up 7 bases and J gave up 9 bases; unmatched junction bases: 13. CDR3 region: CASGVQGAGSAQYF. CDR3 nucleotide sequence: TGCGCCAGCGGCGTACAGGGGGCTGGATCGGCCCAGTACTTC.

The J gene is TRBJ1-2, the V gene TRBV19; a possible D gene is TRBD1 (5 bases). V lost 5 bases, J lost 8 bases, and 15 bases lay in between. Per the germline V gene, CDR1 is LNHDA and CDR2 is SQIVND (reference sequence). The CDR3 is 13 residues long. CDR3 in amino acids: CASSPPGPGGYTF. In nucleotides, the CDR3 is TGTGCCAGTAGTCCGCCGGGGCCGGGGGGCTACACCTTC.